A selection of T cell receptor beta chains follows, all from one sample in a study of cytomegalovirus exposure and HLA in healthy donors. TCRdb's copy holds only in-frame clones and misses some; the assay was immunoSEQ multiplex PCR. The sample shows about 140,000 clones, roughly 80% of them seen only once. The sample was PBMCs. Receptors were obtained from a woman younger than 45 in good health and CMV-seronegative. CDR3s include the opening cysteine and the closing phenylalanine or tryptophan. D genes are given only for firm matches. Where a row states a size, it is once, few, many or the class of an expanded clone; other rows omit it.

J	D	V	size	CDR3	DNA
TRBJ2-6	-	TRBV7-2	once	CASSSPGNSGANVLTF	TGTGCCAGCAGCTCCCCAGGGAACTCTGGGGCCAACGTCCTGACTTTC
TRBJ2-1	-	TRBV10-2	-	CASNAAGYNEQFF	TGCGCCAGTAACGCGGCAGGGTACAATGAGCAGTTCTTC
TRBJ2-7	-	TRBV4-3	few	CASSQVGPTGWSHEQYF	TGCGCCAGCAGCCAAGTTGGCCCGACAGGTTGGAGCCACGAGCAGTACTTC
TRBJ1-1	-	TRBV6-6	-	CASRRLDGGFEAFF	TGTGCCAGCAGGCGACTCGATGGAGGATTTGAAGCTTTCTTT
TRBJ2-7	-	TRBV7-2	-	CASSLATPGREQYF	TGTGCCAGCAGCTTAGCGACCCCAGGGCGCGAGCAGTACTTC
TRBJ2-7	TRBD1	TRBV5-1	once	CASSGTGGLHEQYF	TGCGCCAGCAGCGGGACAGGGGGCCTCCACGAGCAGTACTTC
TRBJ2-2	TRBD1	TRBV19	-	CASSILDRGATGELFF	TGTGCCAGTAGTATCCTTGACAGGGGTGCCACCGGGGAGCTGTTTTTT
TRBJ2-2	TRBD2	TRBV13	-	CASSSPHSGLAGLGDTGELFF	TGTGCCAGCAGCTCCCCGCATTCGGGACTAGCGGGGCTAGGGGACACCGGGGAGCTGTTTTTT
TRBJ2-1	TRBD1	TRBV28	-	CASSLVQGVGNEQFF	TGTGCCAGCAGTTTGGTACAGGGGGTTGGCAATGAGCAGTTCTTC
TRBJ1-6	-	TRBV6-5	-	CASSYRQYNSPLHF	TGTGCCAGCAGTTACCGACAGTATAATTCACCCCTCCACTTT
TRBJ2-5	TRBD2	TRBV6-6	-	CASSYRLAGRETQYF	TGTGCCAGCAGTTACCGCCTAGCGGGAAGAGAGACCCAGTACTTC
TRBJ2-2	TRBD2	TRBV13	-	CASSLYERGPGELFF	TGTGCCAGCAGCTTATATGAGCGGGGCCCCGGGGAGCTGTTTTTT
TRBJ2-5	-	TRBV5-1	-	CASSLRGGETQYF	TGCGCCAGCAGCTTACGGGGTGGCGAGACCCAGTACTTC
TRBJ2-3	-	TRBV6-4	-	CASSDSTAGVAASTDTQYF	TGTGCCAGCAGTGACTCGACGGCTGGGGTAGCGGCTAGCACAGATACGCAGTATTTT
TRBJ2-7	-	TRBV27	-	CASSLGQNIYEQYF	TGTGCCAGCAGTTTAGGTCAAAATATCTACGAGCAGTACTTC
TRBJ1-1	TRBD1	TRBV10-3	-	CAISEAGGRGTEAFF	TGTGCCATCAGTGAGGCAGGGGGTCGGGGGACTGAAGCTTTCTTT
TRBJ2-3	-	TRBV7-6	-	CASSLLTGGGGVTDTQYF	TGTGCCAGCAGCTTACTGACAGGGGGCGGGGGGGTCACAGATACGCAGTATTTT
TRBJ2-6	-	TRBV15	-	CATSTTGLRGGANVLTF	TGTGCCACCAGCACGACAGGTCTCCGAGGTGGGGCCAACGTCCTGACTTTC
TRBJ1-1	TRBD1	TRBV29-1	-	CSAREVPGQGGTEAFF	TGCAGCGCTAGGGAGGTACCGGGACAGGGTGGGACTGAAGCTTTCTTT
TRBJ1-3	-	TRBV19	-	CASNQGGGSYRNTIYF	TGTGCCAGTAACCAGGGCGGCGGTTCTTATCGAAACACCATATATTTT
TRBJ2-5	-	TRBV7-8	-	CASSLGLSSRETQYF	TGTGCCAGCAGCTTAGGTTTGAGTTCGCGGGAGACCCAGTACTTC
TRBJ2-6	-	TRBV5-1	-	CASSLVLARTSGANVLTF	TGCGCCAGCAGCCTGGTGCTGGCCCGCACCTCTGGGGCCAACGTCCTGACTTTC
TRBJ2-5	-	TRBV28	-	CASSFTGIQETQYF	TGTGCCAGCAGTTTCACAGGGATCCAAGAGACCCAGTACTTC
TRBJ1-3	-	TRBV9	-	CASSVAPGASGNTIYF	TGTGCCAGCAGCGTCGCCCCTGGGGCTTCTGGAAACACCATATATTTT
TRBJ2-1	TRBD1	TRBV5-6	-	CASSLHRDRGYNEQFF	TGTGCCAGCAGCCTCCACCGGGACAGGGGTTACAATGAGCAGTTCTTC
TRBJ1-3	-	TRBV29-1	once	CSDYRADTIYF	TGCAGCGATTACAGGGCCGACACCATATATTTT
TRBJ2-5	TRBD1	TRBV5-1	-	CASSLLGPGGETQYF	TGCGCCAGCAGCCTACTGGGCCCAGGGGGAGAGACCCAGTACTTC
TRBJ2-7	-	TRBV7-9	-	CASSFVGAYEQYF	TGTGCCAGCAGCTTTGTCGGGGCCTACGAGCAGTACTTC
TRBJ1-3	TRBD1	TRBV29-1	-	CSVAGTGEHTIYF	TGCAGCGTTGCCGGGACAGGGGAACACACCATATATTTT
TRBJ2-7	TRBD1	TRBV11-2	-	CASSVDRGLYEQYF	TGTGCCAGCAGCGTAGACAGGGGTCTCTACGAGCAGTACTTC
TRBJ2-2	-	TRBV15	-	CATSRDPGNTGELFF	TGTGCCACCAGCAGAGATCCAGGGAACACCGGGGAGCTGTTTTTT
TRBJ2-3	-	TRBV5-1	-	CASSPGANPTDTQYF	TGCGCCAGCAGCCCCGGTGCGAACCCCACAGATACGCAGTATTTT
TRBJ1-1	TRBD1	TRBV2	few	CASRVPDRGRTEAFF	TGTGCCAGCAGGGTTCCTGACAGGGGGAGGACTGAAGCTTTCTTT
TRBJ1-1	TRBD1	TRBV7-3	once	CASSLLPDGDRGDTEAFF	TGTGCCAGCAGCCTCCTACCGGACGGGGACAGGGGTGACACTGAAGCTTTCTTT
TRBJ2-3	TRBD2	TRBV7-2	few	CASSPWTSATDTQYF	TGTGCCAGCAGCCCGTGGACTAGCGCAACAGATACGCAGTATTTT
TRBJ2-2	-	TRBV30	-	CAWSVGLGGNTGELFF	TGTGCCTGGAGTGTAGGTTTAGGAGGGAACACCGGGGAGCTGTTTTTT
TRBJ1-5	-	TRBV5-5	-	CASSFRGIGNQPQHF	TGTGCCAGCAGCTTCCGAGGGATTGGCAATCAGCCCCAGCATTTT
TRBJ1-4	TRBD1	TRBV4-1	-	CASSQGDRDEEKLFF	TGCGCCAGCAGCCAAGGGGACAGGGATGAGGAAAAACTGTTTTTT
TRBJ2-7	TRBD1	TRBV28	-	CASRPGGPTYEQYF	TGTGCCAGCAGACCAGGGGGTCCCACCTACGAGCAGTACTTC
TRBJ2-1	TRBD1	TRBV2	-	CASSSSYPGQGNEQFF	TGTGCCAGCAGTTCATCCTACCCGGGACAGGGGAATGAGCAGTTCTTC
TRBJ2-5	TRBD2	TRBV7-9	-	CSSSIGTSGGQETQYF	TGTTCCAGCAGCATTGGGACTAGCGGGGGCCAAGAGACCCAGTACTTC
TRBJ2-7	TRBD1	TRBV6-5	few	CASTTPGQGGEQYF	TGTGCCAGCACCACCCCCGGACAGGGGGGGGAGCAGTACTTC
TRBJ2-7	TRBD2	TRBV2	-	CASSSGSYEQYF	TGTGCCAGCAGTAGCGGGAGCTACGAGCAGTACTTC
TRBJ1-6	-	TRBV2	-	CASSERSQSPLHF	TGTGCCAGCAGTGAGCGGAGCCAGTCACCCCTCCACTTT
TRBJ1-1	-	TRBV5-6	-	CAGSSLTGNTEAFF	TGTGCCGGCAGTTCACTTACAGGGAACACTGAAGCTTTCTTT
TRBJ2-3	-	TRBV7-6	-	CASSFNRGQSTDTQYF	TGTGCCAGCAGCTTCAATCGGGGACAAAGCACAGATACGCAGTATTTT
TRBJ2-4	TRBD1	TRBV6-5	-	CASSYPTGLAKNIQYF	TGTGCCAGCAGTTACCCGACAGGGCTAGCCAAAAACATTCAGTACTTC
TRBJ2-1	TRBD2	TRBV27	-	CASSFVSSGVNEQFF	TGTGCCAGCAGTTTCGTGTCTAGCGGAGTGAATGAGCAGTTCTTC
TRBJ2-1	-	TRBV7-2	-	CASSQGQINNEQFF	TGTGCCAGCAGCCAAGGACAGATCAATAATGAGCAGTTCTTC